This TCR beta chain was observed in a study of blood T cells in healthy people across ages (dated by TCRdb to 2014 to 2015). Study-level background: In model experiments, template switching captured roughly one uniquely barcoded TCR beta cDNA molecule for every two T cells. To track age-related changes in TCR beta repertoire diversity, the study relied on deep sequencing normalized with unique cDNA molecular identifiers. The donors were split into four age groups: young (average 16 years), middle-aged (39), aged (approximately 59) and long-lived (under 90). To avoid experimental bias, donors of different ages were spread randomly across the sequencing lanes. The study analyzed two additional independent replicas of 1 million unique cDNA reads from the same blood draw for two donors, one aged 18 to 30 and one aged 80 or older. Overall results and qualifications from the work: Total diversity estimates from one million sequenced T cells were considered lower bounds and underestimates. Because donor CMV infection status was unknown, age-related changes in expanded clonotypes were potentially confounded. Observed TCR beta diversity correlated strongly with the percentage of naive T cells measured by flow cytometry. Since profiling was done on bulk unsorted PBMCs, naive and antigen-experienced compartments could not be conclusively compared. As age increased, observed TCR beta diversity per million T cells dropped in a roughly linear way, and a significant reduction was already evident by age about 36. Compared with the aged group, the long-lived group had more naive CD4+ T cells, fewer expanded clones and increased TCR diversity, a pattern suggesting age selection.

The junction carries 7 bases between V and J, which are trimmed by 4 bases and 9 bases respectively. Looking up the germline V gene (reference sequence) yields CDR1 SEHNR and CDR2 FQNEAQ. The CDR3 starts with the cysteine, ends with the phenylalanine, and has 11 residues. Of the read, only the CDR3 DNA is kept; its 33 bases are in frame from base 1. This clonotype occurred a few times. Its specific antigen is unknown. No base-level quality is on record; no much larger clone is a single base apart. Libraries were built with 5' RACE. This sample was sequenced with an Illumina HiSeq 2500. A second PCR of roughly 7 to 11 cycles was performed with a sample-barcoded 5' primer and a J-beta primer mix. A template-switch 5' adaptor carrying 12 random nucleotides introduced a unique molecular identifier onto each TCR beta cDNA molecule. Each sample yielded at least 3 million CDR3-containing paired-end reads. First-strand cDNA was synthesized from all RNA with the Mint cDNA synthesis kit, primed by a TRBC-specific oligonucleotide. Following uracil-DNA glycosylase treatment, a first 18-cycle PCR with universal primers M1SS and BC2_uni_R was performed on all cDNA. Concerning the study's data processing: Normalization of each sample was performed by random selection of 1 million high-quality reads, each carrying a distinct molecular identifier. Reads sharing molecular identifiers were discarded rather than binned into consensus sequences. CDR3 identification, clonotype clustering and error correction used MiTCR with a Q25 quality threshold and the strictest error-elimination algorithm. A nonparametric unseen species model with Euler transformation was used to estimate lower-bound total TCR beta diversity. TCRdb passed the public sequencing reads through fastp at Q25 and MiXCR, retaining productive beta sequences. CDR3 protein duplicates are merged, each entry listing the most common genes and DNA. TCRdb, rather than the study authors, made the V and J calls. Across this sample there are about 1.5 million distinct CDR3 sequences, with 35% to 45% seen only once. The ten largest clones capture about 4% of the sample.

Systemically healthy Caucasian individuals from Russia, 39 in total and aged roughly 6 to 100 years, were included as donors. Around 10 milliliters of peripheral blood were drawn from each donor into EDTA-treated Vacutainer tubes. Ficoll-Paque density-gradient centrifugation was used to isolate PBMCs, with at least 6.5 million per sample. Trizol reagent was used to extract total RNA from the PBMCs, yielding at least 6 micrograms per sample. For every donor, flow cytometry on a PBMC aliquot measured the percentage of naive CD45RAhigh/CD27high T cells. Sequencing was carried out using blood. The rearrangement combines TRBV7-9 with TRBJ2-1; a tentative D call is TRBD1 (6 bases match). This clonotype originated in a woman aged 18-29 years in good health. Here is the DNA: TGTGCCAGCAGCTCAGGGGTTGAGCAGTTCTTC. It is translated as CASSSGVEQFF.